The T cell receptor beta chain under discussion was sequenced for a study of shared clonotypes between healthy human individuals. Study summary: Per-donor plates numbered three CD4 naive, three CD4 memory, two CD8 naive and one CD8 memory.

The CDR3 is 13 amino acids. CDR1 MNHEY and CDR2 SMNVEV come from the germline V gene (reference sequence). Profiling relied on immunoSEQ multiplex PCR, and the TCRdb table lists in-frame clones only, not all of them. The repertoire holds about 690,000 clones, with less than 95% as singletons. As to this clone: The antigen remains undetermined.

Study-wide results and limits: Sorted-subset sequencing was shown by rarefaction to be incomplete despite large depth.

This TCR was sampled from a young man in good health. Some clones in this sample may be carry-over from other donors' samples. The V call is TRBV27, the J call TRBJ2-5, with 8 bases lining up with TRBD1. The DNA matches TRBJ2-7 better at its end, which makes the J call doubtful. Sequenced sample: memory CD8+ T cells from PBMCs. Stated subset: CD45RO+ cells pooled with CCR7-negative TemRA cells. The CDR3 is CASSPTGGYEQYF. Here the CDR3 DNA reads TGTGCCAGCAGCCCAACAGGGGGCTACGAGCAGTACTTC.